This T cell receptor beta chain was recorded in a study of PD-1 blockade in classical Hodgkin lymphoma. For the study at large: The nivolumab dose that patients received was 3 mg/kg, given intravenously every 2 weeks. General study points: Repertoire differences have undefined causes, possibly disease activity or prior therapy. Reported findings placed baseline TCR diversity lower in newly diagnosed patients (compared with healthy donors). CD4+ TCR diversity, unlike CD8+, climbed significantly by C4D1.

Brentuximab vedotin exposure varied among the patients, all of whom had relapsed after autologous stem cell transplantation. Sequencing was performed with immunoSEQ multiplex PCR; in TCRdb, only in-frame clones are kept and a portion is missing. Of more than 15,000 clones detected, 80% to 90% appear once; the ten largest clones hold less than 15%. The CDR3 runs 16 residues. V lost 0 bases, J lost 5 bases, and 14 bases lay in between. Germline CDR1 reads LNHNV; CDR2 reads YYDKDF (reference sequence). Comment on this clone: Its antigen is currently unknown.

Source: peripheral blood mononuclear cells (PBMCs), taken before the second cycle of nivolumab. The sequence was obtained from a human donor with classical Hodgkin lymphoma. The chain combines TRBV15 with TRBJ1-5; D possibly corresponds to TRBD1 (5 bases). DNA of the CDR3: TGTGCCACCAGCAGAGATGTCAGGGTGGAGGATCAGCCCCAGCATTTT. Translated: CATSRDVRVEDQPQHF.